These 28 T cell receptor beta chains were sequenced from one sample in a study of blood T cell repertoires in COVID-19. Only in-frame clones appear in the TCRdb table, and some are missing; sequencing was by immunoSEQ multiplex PCR. The sample holds over 150,000 clones, around 88% seen once. The sequenced sample consisted of peripheral blood. The receptors were gathered from a woman in her 70s who had recovered from COVID-19.

The CDR3 protein is CATTPGGGLFYEQYF. The CDR3 DNA follows: TGTGCCACCACGCCGGGGGGAGGTTTATTCTACGAGCAGTACTTC. The chain recombines TRBV19 with TRBJ2-7; 7 bases are shared with TRBD2. The V and J ends lost 10 bases and 3 bases, in that order; junction bases with no gene match: 15. Per germline, CDR1 LNHDA and CDR2 SQIVND (reference sequence). The CDR3 totals 15 residues. The full variable domain, its missing parts supplied by reference TRBV19 and TRBJ2-7, is DGGITQSPKYLFRKEGQNVTLSCEQNLNHDAMYWYRQDPGQGLRLIYYSQIVNDFQKGDIAEGYSVSREKKESFPLTVTSAQKNPTAFYLCATTPGGGLFYEQYFGPGTRLTVT.

The chain recombines TRBV11-2 with TRBJ2-7, with a possible D match to TRBD2 (5 bases). This CDR3 contains 13 residues. The V gene's germline CDR1 is SGHAT and CDR2 FQNNGV. The germline V and J ends were trimmed by 5 bases and 7 bases, with 15 bases remaining between them. The chain's CDR3 is CASSPPVAWEQYF. CDR3 coding DNA: TGTGCCAGCAGCCCCCCCGTAGCGTGGGAGCAGTACTTC.

The genes are TRBV2 and TRBJ2-5, with TRBD1 as a possible D gene (6 bases). Germline V CDR1 and CDR2: SNHLY, FYNNEI. The CDR3 runs 12 residues. The V and J ends lost 3 bases and 9 bases respectively, with 11 bases between them. CDR3 sequence: CASSEGEGAQYF. Here the CDR3 DNA reads TGTGCCAGCAGTGAGGGCGAGGGGGCCCAGTACTTC.

The genes are TRBV4-2 and TRBJ2-7; maybe TRBD2 (5 bases). The V and J ends lost 4 bases and 0 bases respectively, with 13 bases between them. This CDR3 is 15 amino acids long. Germline assignment: CDR1 LGHNA and CDR2 YNFKEQ. CDR3 residues: CASSPRGGPSYEQYF. The CDR3 nucleotides are TGTGCCAGCAGCCCCCGGGGTGGCCCCTCCTACGAGCAGTACTTC.

This chain links TRBV19 with TRBJ1-2, with 9 bases lining up with TRBD1. V lost 10 bases to trimming and J lost 7 bases; unmatched junction nucleotides: 7. The germline CDR1 and CDR2 sequences are LNHDA and SQIVND (reference sequence). CDR3 length: 12 amino acids. CDR3 sequence (DNA): TGTGCCACCTCGGACAGGGGTTTTGGCTACACCTTC. It specifies CATSDRGFGYTF.

V is TRBV6-5 and J is TRBJ2-3; D is ambiguous. Deletions cut 0 bases from V and 3 bases from J, with 10 bases between. The CDR3 contains 15 residues. Germline CDR1 and CDR2: MNHEY and SVGAGI. This CDR3 reads CASSYSPTRTDTQYF. The CDR3 bases are TGTGCCAGCAGTTACTCTCCGACTCGTACAGATACGCAGTATTTT.

J is TRBJ2-3 and V is TRBV6-6; 8 bases map to TRBD1. With 2 bases clipped from V and 5 bases from J, the junction kept 6 bases outside the gene matches. Germline lookup yields CDR1 MNHNY and CDR2 SVGAGI (reference sequence). CDR3 length equals 15 residues. The CDR3 nucleotides are TGTGCCAGCAGTTACGTCCAGGGGGCTGGAGATACGCAGTATTTT. Translating gives CASSYVQGAGDTQYF.

This chain joins TRBV7-2 and TRBJ2-7; 7 positions agree with TRBD2. With V trimmed by 5 bases and J by 2 bases, 9 bases remained unmatched. Per the germline V gene, CDR1 is SGHTA and CDR2 is FQGNSA. This CDR3 is 15 amino acids long. The CDR3 here is CASSPLGGRPYEQYF. The CDR3 DNA sequence: TGTGCCAGCAGCCCCCTAGGCGGGAGACCCTACGAGCAGTACTTC.

The rearrangement uses TRBV7-3 and TRBJ1-1; TRBD1 agrees at 10 bases. Germline V lookup: CDR1 SGHTA, CDR2 FQGTGA. CDR3 length: 14 amino acids. V was clipped by 5 bases and J by 8 bases; unmatched bases: 8. The DNA for the CDR3 is TGTGCCAGCAGCCCACGACAGGGGGCTACGGAAGCTTTCTTT. It yields the protein CASSPRQGATEAFF.

The gene calls are TRBV19 and TRBJ1-2, with TRBD1 matching over 10 bases. Germline values: CDR1 LNHDA, CDR2 SQIVND (reference sequence). The CDR3 runs 15 residues. The V gene end was trimmed by 6 bases and the J gene end by 7 bases; junction bases not matched to a gene: 11. In DNA, the CDR3 is TGTGCCAGTAGCGCCCGGGACAGGGGTGTGGTTGGCTACACCTTC. It specifies CASSARDRGVVGYTF.

V usage is TRBV28 and J usage is TRBJ1-2, with a tentative D call TRBD1 (6 bases). There are 12 residues in the CDR3. With 5 bases removed from V and 10 bases from J, the gap between germline ends came to 14 bases. Germline V lookup: CDR1 MDHEN, CDR2 SYDVKM. The CDR3 sequence: CASSRGQRVYTF. CDR3 DNA sequence: TGTGCCAGCAGTCGAGGACAGCGTGTCTACACCTTC.

The chain is built from TRBV5-8 and TRBJ1-4, with D tentatively TRBD1 (6 bases). The V end lost 6 bases, the J end lost 3 bases, and 18 bases lay between the germline ends. Germline CDR1 and CDR2: SGHTS and YDEGEE. The CDR3 contains 16 residues. The CDR3 loop reads CASKGGQTRANEKLFF. CDR3 nucleotides: TGTGCCAGCAAAGGAGGACAGACCCGGGCTAATGAAAAACTGTTTTTT.

The CDR3 is CASSPVSRDLGHQGYTF. CDR3 DNA: TGTGCCAGCTCACCGGTCTCGCGGGACCTCGGTCATCAGGGCTACACCTTC. J is TRBJ1-2 and V is TRBV18; perhaps TRBD1 as D (5 bases). CDR3 length: 17 amino acids. Germline loops: CDR1 KGHSH, CDR2 LQKENI. Trimming shortened V by 3 bases and J by 8 bases, and 25 bases separated the two germline ends.

The genes are TRBV30 and TRBJ2-2, with 7 positions matching TRBD2. V dropped 3 bases and J dropped 6; count of bases not matched to a gene: 7. Looked up from germline, CDR1 is GTSNPN and CDR2 is SVGIG (reference sequence). This CDR3 comprises 14 residues. The CDR3 region has the DNA TGTGCCTGGAGGAGAGGACTAGTGTCCGGGGAGCTGTTTTTT. Its protein is CAWRRGLVSGELFF.

This rearrangement joins TRBV3-1 (or the pseudogene TRBV3-2) to TRBJ1-1; 10 bases match TRBD1. The germline V gene encodes CDR1 LGHDT and CDR2 YNNKEL (reference sequence). J was trimmed by 1 base and V by 4 bases; bases with no gene match: 6. The length of the CDR3 is 16 residues. The chain's CDR3 is CASSPRDRGGNTEAFF. In nucleotides, the CDR3 is TGTGCCAGCAGCCCCCGGGACAGGGGCGGGAACACTGAAGCTTTCTTT.

The CDR3 reads CASSQDGPRSGNIQYF. CDR3 bases: TGTGCCAGCAGCCAAGACGGCCCCCGGAGTGGGAACATTCAGTACTTC. This chain uses TRBV4-2 with TRBJ2-4; D is ambiguous. Between the trimmed V and J ends, which lost 0 bases and 7 bases, there was a span of 16 bases. The CDR3 length is 16 residues. The germline V gene has CDR1 LGHNA and CDR2 YNFKEQ.

The genes are TRBV14 and TRBJ2-5; D ambiguous. The germline V gene encodes CDR1 SGHDN and CDR2 FVKESK. This CDR3 has 14 amino acids. V was pared by 1 base and J by 7 bases, with 13 bases between. In DNA form, the CDR3 reads TGTGCCAGCAGCCAAGCTCTGGCCCCAGGGACCCAGTACTTC. Translated: CASSQALAPGTQYF. Looking up the rest from reference TRBV14 and TRBJ2-5 gives the full variable domain: EAGVTQFPSHSVIEKGQTVTLRCDPISGHDNLYWYRRVMGKEIKFLLHFVKESKQDESGMPNNRFLAERTGGTYSTLKVQPAELEDSGVYFCASSQALAPGTQYFGPGTRLLVL.

This clone was detected only once. V is TRBV29-1 and J is TRBJ1-2; 10 bases fit TRBD1. V trimming: 6 bases; J trimming: 8 bases; junction bases outside the gene matches: 18. Per the germline V gene, CDR1 is SQVTM and CDR2 is ANQGSEA. This CDR3 is 16 amino acids long. The DNA for the CDR3 is TGCAGCGTCCCGGGACAGGGGACTCTCAATACCATGGGCTACACCTTC. As protein: CSVPGQGTLNTMGYTF.

V gene TRBV30 combines with J gene TRBJ1-1, with D possibly being TRBD1 (5 bases). Germline V gives CDR1 GTSNPN, CDR2 SVGIG (reference sequence). The CDR3 extends over 14 amino acids. Trimming shortened V by 3 bases and J by 8 bases, and 19 bases separated the two germline ends. In DNA, the CDR3 is TGTGCCTGGAGCCCATCAGGGCGCTACATGGAAGCTTTCTTT. Protein: CAWSPSGRYMEAFF.

Written as DNA, the CDR3 is TGCGCCAGCAGCCATCAAACCACAGGGAGGGATCAGCCCCAGCATTTT. Translated, it gives CASSHQTTGRDQPQHF. The J gene is TRBJ1-5, the V gene TRBV4-1, with D possibly matching TRBD1 (6 bases). This CDR3 region has 16 residues. The germline gives CDR1 MGHRA, CDR2 YSYEKL. The V and J ends lost 3 bases and 5 bases respectively, with 17 bases between them.

The chain recombines TRBV12-3 or TRBV12-4 with TRBJ1-1; no clear D. CDR3 length equals 10 residues. V gave up 7 bases and J gave up 7 bases, with 7 bases separating them. The CDR3 nucleotides are TGTGCCAGCATCTCCGTTGAAGCTTTCTTT. Protein sequence: CASISVEAFF.

The CDR3: CASGLGGDRPYEQYF. For the CDR3, the DNA is TGTGCTAGTGGTTTGGGGGGGGACCGACCCTACGAGCAGTACTTC. This chain connects TRBV12-5 to TRBJ2-7, with a weak D call TRBD2 (6 bases). Germline V gene lookup returns CDR1 LGHNT and CDR2 FRNRAP. The germline V and J ends were trimmed by 1 base and 2 bases, with 12 bases remaining between them. The CDR3 runs to 15 residues. The complete variable domain, with remaining parts taken from reference TRBV12-5 and TRBJ2-7, reads DARVTQTPRHKVTEMGQEVTMRCQPILGHNTVFWYRQTMMQGLELLAYFRNRAPLDDSGMPKDRFSAEMPDATLATLKIQPSEPRDSAVYFCASGLGGDRPYEQYFGPGTRLTVT.

The chain has TRBV3-1 (or the pseudogene TRBV3-2) and TRBJ1-1; TRBD1 is a possible D gene (6 bases). Germline loops: CDR1 LGHDT, CDR2 YNNKEL (reference sequence). Trimming shortened V by 2 bases and J by 4 bases, and 8 bases separated the two germline ends. This CDR3 region has 13 residues. DNA for the CDR3: TGTGCCAGCAGCCAACAGGGGAGCACTGAAGCTTTCTTT. It encodes CASSQQGSTEAFF.

The V call is TRBV5-1, the J call TRBJ2-3, with 12 bases fitting TRBD2. The germline V gene has CDR1 SGHRS and CDR2 YFSETQ. J gave up 2 bases and V 4 bases, and 8 bases lay outside the gene matches. CDR3 length equals 17 residues. CDR3 protein: CASSPGLAGPLTDTQYF. In nucleotides, the CDR3 is TGCGCCAGCAGCCCGGGACTAGCGGGCCCCCTCACAGATACGCAGTATTTT. The full variable domain, with the rest looked up from reference TRBV5-1 and TRBJ2-3, is KAGVTQTPRYLIKTRGQQVTLSCSPISGHRSVSWYQQTPGQGLQFLFEYFSETQRNKGNFPGRFSGRQFSNSRSEMNVSTLELGDSALYLCASSPGLAGPLTDTQYFGPGTRLTVL.

The chain links TRBV7-3 to TRBJ2-2, with D tentatively TRBD2 (6 bases). V was trimmed by 2 bases and J by 4 bases, leaving 8 bases between them. This CDR3 is built from 14 residues. In germline, CDR1 is SGHTA, CDR2 FQGTGA. CDR3 protein: CASSLRGGTGELFF. The CDR3 coding sequence is TGTGCCAGCAGCTTACGGGGAGGCACCGGGGAGCTGTTTTTT.

The chain couples TRBV29-1 to TRBJ2-7, with 9 bases fitting TRBD2. V lost 2 bases, J lost 4 bases, and 12 bases stayed unmatched. This CDR3 has 16 residues. Germline-derived CDR1 and CDR2 are SQVTM and ANQGSEA. The CDR3 loop reads CSVEWGSGSWPYEQYF. The CDR3 region has the DNA TGCAGCGTTGAATGGGGTAGCGGGAGCTGGCCGTACGAGCAGTACTTC.

The table lists this clone with a count of one. The chain combines TRBV10-3 with TRBJ2-7; tentatively, D is TRBD1 (6 bases). The germline CDR1 and CDR2 sequences are ENHRY and SYGVKD. The CDR3 sequence is 13 residues long. Between the trimmed V and J ends, which lost 10 bases and 0 bases, there was a span of 13 bases. CDR3 sequence reads: CATGDTGSYEQYF. The CDR3 DNA is TGTGCCACCGGGGACACCGGCTCCTACGAGCAGTACTTC.

This chain connects TRBV21-1 to TRBJ1-5. TRBV21-1 is classified as a pseudogene. The CDR3 is 16 amino acids. DNA for the CDR3: TGTGCCAGCACCCACACAGGGAGGGCCCGGCCTCAGCCCCAGCATTTT. This translates into CASTHTGRARPQPQHF.